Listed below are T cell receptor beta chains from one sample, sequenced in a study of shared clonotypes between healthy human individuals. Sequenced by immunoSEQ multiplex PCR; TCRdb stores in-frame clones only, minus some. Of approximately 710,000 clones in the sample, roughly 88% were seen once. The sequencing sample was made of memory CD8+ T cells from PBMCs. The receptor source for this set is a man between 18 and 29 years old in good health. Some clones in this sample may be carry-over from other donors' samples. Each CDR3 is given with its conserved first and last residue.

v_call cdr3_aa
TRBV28 CASSLPAGWGTEAFF
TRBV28 CASSPQGYSYEQYF
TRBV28 CASSLGLSNTEAFF
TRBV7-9 CASSHRRGVEDTEAFF
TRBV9 CASSVGGSYEQYF
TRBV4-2 CASSQGGGGNTEAFF
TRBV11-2 CASSRTPGASYEQYF
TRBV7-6 CASSNGQGNTDTQYF
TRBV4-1 CASSQDPSGYNEQFF
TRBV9 CASSTNAKREGTDTQYF
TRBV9 CASSVVGGIDEQFF